One sample yielded the 18 T cell receptor beta chains listed below, sequenced in a study of OX40 agonist ivuxolimab in advanced cancers. Data came from immunoSEQ multiplex PCR; TCRdb stores just in-frame clones and leaves some out. The profile shows about 58,000 clones, 75% to 85% of them singletons. The input for sequencing was CD4+ or CD8+ T cells sorted from blood, taken in a trial of the OX40 agonist ivuxolimab. The origin of the receptors is an adult with an advanced solid tumor such as melanoma, head and neck, liver or kidney cancer.

This sequence joins TRBV7-9 and TRBJ1-1, with D uncertain. This CDR3 is 13 amino acids long. Looked up from germline, CDR1 is SEHNR and CDR2 is FQNEAQ (reference sequence). V was trimmed by 9 bases and J by 4 bases, leaving 15 bases between them. The CDR3 spells CASSQIGGTEAFF. As DNA, the CDR3 is TGTGCCAGTTCTCAAATTGGCGGCACTGAAGCTTTCTTT.

This clone appeared a few times. The rearrangement joins TRBV2 to TRBJ2-1; TRBD2 aligns across 12 bases. The CDR3 runs 15 residues. V was clipped by 6 bases and J by 6 bases; unmatched bases: 6. Germline V gene data show CDR1 as SNHLY and CDR2 as FYNNEI. As DNA, the CDR3 is TGTGCCAGCAGCCGCTCGACTAGCGGGGGCAATGAGCAGTTCTTC. Translation gives CASSRSTSGGNEQFF. Full variable domain (rest looked up from reference TRBV2 and TRBJ2-1): EPEVTQTPSHQVTQMGQEVILRCVPISNHLYFYWYRQILGQKVEFLVSFYNNEISEKSEIFDDQFSVERPDGSNFTLKIRSTKLEDSAMYFCASSRSTSGGNEQFFGPGTRLTVL.

In its sample, this clone was seen once. The chain links TRBV19 to TRBJ2-7, with 8 bases identical to TRBD1. The CDR3 extends over 13 amino acids. Germline V gene lookup returns CDR1 LNHDA and CDR2 SQIVND (reference sequence). Trimming took 5 bases from V and 6 from J; bases not matched to a gene: 6. CDR3 residues: CASSPQGAAEQYF. In nucleotides, the CDR3 is TGTGCCAGTAGTCCGCAGGGGGCGGCCGAGCAGTACTTC. The full variable domain, in which reference TRBV19 and TRBJ2-7 provide the parts outside the CDR3, is DGGITQSPKYLFRKEGQNVTLSCEQNLNHDAMYWYRQDPGQGLRLIYYSQIVNDFQKGDIAEGYSVSREKKESFPLTVTSAQKNPTAFYLCASSPQGAAEQYFGPGTRLTVT.

This clone came up a few times. The V and J genes are TRBV6-1 and TRBJ1-1; unclear D gene. The CDR3 has 13 residues. Germline assignment: CDR1 MNHNS and CDR2 SASEGT. The V end was cut by 6 bases, the J end by 3 bases, with 11 bases between. CDR3 DNA: TGTGCCAGCAGGGGATTGATTTACACTGAAGCTTTCTTT. It codes for CASRGLIYTEAFF.

This clone is judged medium-sized. The chain links TRBV27 to TRBJ1-5, with D tentatively TRBD1 (6 bases). CDR3 length: 13 residues. The ends were cut back, 6 bases at V and 7 bases at J, with 13 bases in the middle. Germline CDR1 reads MNHEY; CDR2 reads SMNVEV (reference sequence). CDR3 sequence: CASRPPGVQPQHF. CDR3 sequence (DNA): TGTGCCAGCAGACCCCCAGGGGTACAGCCCCAGCATTTT.

The chain employs TRBV5-5 and TRBJ2-7; tentatively, D is TRBD1 (6 bases). V shed 2 bases and J shed 0 bases, with 9 bases lying between them. The CDR3 has 14 amino acids. Germline CDR1 is SGHKS and CDR2 is YYEKEE (reference sequence). The chain's CDR3 is CASSFQGGSYEQYF. In DNA, the CDR3 is TGTGCCAGCAGCTTTCAAGGGGGCTCCTACGAGCAGTACTTC.

The gene calls are TRBV5-1 and TRBJ2-5; D gene ambiguous. Looked up from germline, CDR1 is SGHRS and CDR2 is YFSETQ. The CDR3 has 13 residues. Trimming removed 4 bases from V and 2 bases from J, with 9 bases in between. CDR3 bases: TGCGCCAGCAGCCCGACATCACAAGAGACCCAGTACTTC. It yields the protein CASSPTSQETQYF. The full variable domain, its missing parts supplied by reference TRBV5-1 and TRBJ2-5, is KAGVTQTPRYLIKTRGQQVTLSCSPISGHRSVSWYQQTPGQGLQFLFEYFSETQRNKGNFPGRFSGRQFSNSRSEMNVSTLELGDSALYLCASSPTSQETQYFGPGTRLLVL.

This chain links TRBV19 with TRBJ2-1; 9 nucleotides align to TRBD2. The germline V gene encodes CDR1 LNHDA and CDR2 SQIVND (reference sequence). The CDR3 has 16 amino acids. Germline trimming cut 3 bases from V and 8 bases from J; bases unmatched to any gene: 11. The CDR3 loop is CASSIALAGGRDEQFF. CDR3 sequence (DNA): TGTGCCAGTAGTATCGCGTTGGCGGGAGGGCGGGATGAGCAGTTCTTC.

This clone appeared a few times. The rearrangement uses TRBV7-2 and TRBJ2-7; D not certain. V was pared by 4 bases and J by 5 bases, with 12 bases between. CDR3 length: 13 amino acids. CDR1 is SGHTA, CDR2 FQGNSA, per germline. The CDR3 DNA follows: TGTGCCAGCAGCTCATACCTACGCGACGAGCAGTACTTC. Translating gives CASSSYLRDEQYF.

This chain joins TRBV6-1 and TRBJ1-2; TRBD1 might be the D (6 bases). This CDR3 region has 15 residues. Germline CDR1 and CDR2: MNHNS and SASEGT. V was shortened by 1 base and J by 4 bases, with 13 bases between the two germline ends. The CDR3 loop reads CASSEEGGVGYGYTF. CDR3 sequence (DNA): TGTGCCAGCAGTGAAGAAGGGGGAGTTGGCTATGGCTACACCTTC.

CDR3 nucleotide sequence: TGTGCCAGCTCACAGACAGGGGACAGAGGGGATGGCTACACCTTC. It encodes CASSQTGDRGDGYTF. V is TRBV18 and J is TRBJ1-2; TRBD1 agrees at 8 bases. Germline-derived CDR1 and CDR2 are KGHSH and LQKENI. V lost 4 bases and J lost 6; bases outside the gene matches: 10. This CDR3 contains 15 residues.

The chain joins TRBV9 to TRBJ2-4; TRBD1 aligns across 7 bases. CDR3 length equals 14 residues. Germline CDR1 is SGDLS and CDR2 is YYNGEE. Trimming removed 2 bases from V and 8 bases from J; junction bases left unmatched: 7. The CDR3 nucleotides are TGTGCCAGCAGCGTCGAGGGGGCAGGGGACATTCAGTACTTC. This sequence encodes CASSVEGAGDIQYF.

This clone has only a few counts. This chain uses TRBV2 with TRBJ2-7, with D perhaps matching TRBD1 (7 bases). The V end was cut by 2 bases, the J end by 1 base, with 15 bases between. This CDR3 region has 16 residues. The germline gives CDR1 SNHLY, CDR2 FYNNEI. Written as DNA, the CDR3 is TGTGCCAGCAGTGAATACGGGGCAGGGGGGTCCTACGAGCAGTACTTC. Protein sequence: CASSEYGAGGSYEQYF.

The V call is TRBV7-3, the J call TRBJ2-1; TRBD1 agrees at 8 bases. This CDR3 region has 12 residues. V was clipped by 5 bases and J by 10 bases; unmatched bases: 4. Looked up from germline, CDR1 is SGHTA and CDR2 is FQGTGA. The CDR3 DNA sequence: TGTGCCAGCAGCAAGGACAGGGTCGAGCAGTTCTTC. This sequence encodes CASSKDRVEQFF.

The sample holds one count of this clone. This rearrangement joins TRBV6-7 to TRBJ2-7; weak D call: TRBD2 (5 bases). TRBV6-7 counts as an open reading frame of uncertain function. V was shortened by 6 bases and J by 3 bases, with 18 bases between the two germline ends. This CDR3 contains 15 residues. The CDR3 nucleotides are TGTGCCAGCAGATTCCCCGAGGGAGTTGTCTACGAGCAGTACTTC. Its translation: CASRFPEGVVYEQYF.

This sequence joins TRBV7-9 and TRBJ1-2; unclear D gene. CDR1 is SEHNR and CDR2 is FQNEAQ in the germline V gene (reference sequence). The V and J ends lost 2 bases and 0 bases respectively, with 10 bases between them. The CDR3 extends over 15 amino acids. CDR3 nucleotides: TGTGCCAGCAGCTTATCAGGCGGATCTAACTATGGCTACACCTTC. It encodes CASSLSGGSNYGYTF.

The chain joins TRBV27 to TRBJ2-3, with unresolved D. Germline assignment: CDR1 MNHEY and CDR2 SMNVEV (reference sequence). The CDR3 runs to 12 residues. Trimming took 4 bases from V and 2 from J, leaving 4 bases between them. DNA of the CDR3: TGTGCCAGCAGTTCGTACACAGATACGCAGTATTTT. It specifies CASSSYTDTQYF.

This chain connects TRBV19 to TRBJ2-7; D could derive from TRBD1 or TRBD2 (5 bases each). V lost 8 bases to trimming and J lost 3 bases, with 26 bases between them. The CDR3 has 17 residues. The germline V gene has CDR1 LNHDA and CDR2 SQIVND (reference sequence). CDR3 coding DNA: TGTGCCAGTTCAAATCCCCGGGACCCAGCTTTGCACTACGAGCAGTACTTC. Its protein is CASSNPRDPALHYEQYF.